The source of this TCR beta chain is a study of blood T cell repertoires in COVID-19. About the study: Specimens from acute and convalescent COVID-19 originated in the United States, Italy and Spain. From T cells, B-cell-depleted T cells, or PBMCs came the material, which was cDNA or gDNA.

Germline CDR1 reads SGHTA; CDR2 reads FQGNSA. V trimming: 0 bases; J trimming: 2 bases; junction bases outside the gene matches: 11. This CDR3 is 18 amino acids long. Source study methods: Reference gene primers were amplified, and this amplification served to estimate nucleated cell counts. Generated by immunoSEQ multiplex PCR, the TCRdb table keeps only in-frame clones and is missing some. Clonal size and the V and J genes are those of that table, whereas D and trimming came from the DNA. This sample has roughly 200,000 clones, with 89% found just once. The TCR sequence derives from a man aged 40-49 years with acute or convalescent COVID-19. The sample consisted of peripheral blood. This chain uses TRBV7-2 with TRBJ2-5; TRBD2 matches at 8 bases. The CDR3, as DNA: TGTGCCAGCAGCTTAGCGTCTGGTAGCGGGACCAATCAAGAGACCCAGTACTTC. Translation: CASSLASGSGTNQETQYF.